The clone carrying this TCR beta chain was counted a few times. Other DNA sequences in this specimen translate into the identical CDR3. Enrollment of patients from Seattle took place during active infection, with longitudinal follow-up. The data were obtained in a study of blood T cell repertoires in COVID-19. On the study more broadly: Italy, Spain and the United States were the sources of the convalescent and acute COVID-19 samples. PBMCs, B-cell-depleted T cells, or T cells were the source of the cDNA or gDNA that made up the material.

With V trimmed by 2 bases and J by 4 bases, 2 bases remained unmatched. The length of the CDR3 is 14 residues. Germline CDR1 is SGHRS and CDR2 is YFSETQ. Per the original data handling: Amplification with reference gene primers provided the estimates of nucleated cell counts. Only in-frame clones appear in the TCRdb table, and some are missing; sequencing was by immunoSEQ multiplex PCR. D and trimming come from the DNA, and the V and J calls and clone size come from that table. Of about half a million clones listed, 89% are singletons. This sequence joins TRBV5-1 and TRBJ2-3, with 9 bases that match TRBD2. The receptor's source is a man younger than 35 with COVID-19, enrolled during active disease. The sequencing sample was made of peripheral blood. The CDR3 bases are TGCGCCAGCAGCTTTGCGGGAGGGGCAGATACGCAGTATTTT. This sequence encodes CASSFAGGADTQYF.